This T cell receptor beta chain was captured in a study of cytotoxic CD8 clonotypes in ibrutinib-treated CLL. In the study overall: Response samples were obtained once patients had received a median 12 months of treatment, range 6 to 36. On average, about 92,000 productive rearrangements and under 300,000 productive templates per sample. The study's findings and limits: Against age-matched healthy donors, baseline clonality ran higher and tracked circulating CD8+ T-cell counts.

V lost 3 bases and J 6 bases, leaving 16 bases between the germline ends. The CDR3 is made up of 15 amino acids. Per the germline V gene, CDR1 is MNHNS and CDR2 is SASEGT. As concerns this clone: Its antigen is undetermined.

Repertoires were generated with immunoSEQ multiplex PCR, while TCRdb's copy carries only in-frame clones and drops some. The sample contains around 70,000 clones, approximately 90% of which appear only once. Cryopreserved PBMCs provided about 2 micrograms of genomic DNA for the TCR beta libraries. This chain joins TRBV6-1 and TRBJ2-3; D not certain. Sequenced here: PBMCs, sampled after 12 months of ibrutinib treatment. The receptor was isolated from a human donor with chronic lymphocytic leukemia. DNA for the CDR3: TGTGCCAGCAGTGATGTCGTCCCGTTGATGGATACGCAGTATTTT. Protein sequence: CASSDVVPLMDTQYF.